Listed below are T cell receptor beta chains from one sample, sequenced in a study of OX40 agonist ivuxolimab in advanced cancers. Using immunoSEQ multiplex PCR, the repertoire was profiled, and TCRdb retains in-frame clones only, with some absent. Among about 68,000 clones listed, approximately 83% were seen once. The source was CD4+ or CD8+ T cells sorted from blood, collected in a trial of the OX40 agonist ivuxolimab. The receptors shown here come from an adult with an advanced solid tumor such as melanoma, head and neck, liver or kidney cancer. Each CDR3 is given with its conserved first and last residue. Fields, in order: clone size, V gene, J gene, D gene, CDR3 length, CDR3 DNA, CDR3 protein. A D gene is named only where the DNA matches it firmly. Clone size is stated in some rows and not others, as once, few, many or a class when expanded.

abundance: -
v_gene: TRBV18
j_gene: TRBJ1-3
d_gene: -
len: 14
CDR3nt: TGTGCCAGCTCACCAAGGGCAGGACGAAACACCATATATTTT
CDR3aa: CASSPRAGRNTIYF

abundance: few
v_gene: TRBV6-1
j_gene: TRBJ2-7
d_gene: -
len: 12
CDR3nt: TGTGCCAGCGGACGGACAGATTACGAGCAGTACTTC
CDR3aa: CASGRTDYEQYF

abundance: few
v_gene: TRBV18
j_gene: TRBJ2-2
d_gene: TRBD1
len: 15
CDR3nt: TGTGCCAGCTCCCGGGACAGGGGGAACACCGGGGAGCTGTTTTTT
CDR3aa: CASSRDRGNTGELFF

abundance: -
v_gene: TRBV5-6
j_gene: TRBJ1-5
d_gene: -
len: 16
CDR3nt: TGTGCCAGCAGCTTCGGGGGTATTAGGAGCAATCAGCCCCAGCATTTT
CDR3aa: CASSFGGIRSNQPQHF

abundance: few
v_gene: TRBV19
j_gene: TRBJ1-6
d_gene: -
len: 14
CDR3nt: TGTGCCAGTAGTTCCGGGGCAGAGGCGTCACCCCTCCACTTT
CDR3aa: CASSSGAEASPLHF

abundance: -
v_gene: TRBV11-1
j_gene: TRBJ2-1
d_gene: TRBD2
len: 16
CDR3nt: TGTGCCAGCAGCTTTAGGCTAGCGGGGACCTACAATGAGCAGTTCTTC
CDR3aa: CASSFRLAGTYNEQFF

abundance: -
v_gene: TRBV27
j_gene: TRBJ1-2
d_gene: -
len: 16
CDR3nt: TGTGCCAGCAGTCTCACCCCGGAGTGGGGGCACTATGGCTACACCTTC
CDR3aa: CASSLTPEWGHYGYTF

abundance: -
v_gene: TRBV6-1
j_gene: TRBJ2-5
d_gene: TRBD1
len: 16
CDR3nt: TGTGCCAGCAGTGAGCGACAGGGTGGGAATGTTTGGACCCAGTACTTC
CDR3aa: CASSERQGGNVWTQYF

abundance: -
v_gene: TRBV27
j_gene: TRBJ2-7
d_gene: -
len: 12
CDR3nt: TGTGCCAGCCAGGGCAGGGCCTACGAGCAGTACTTC
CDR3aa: CASQGRAYEQYF

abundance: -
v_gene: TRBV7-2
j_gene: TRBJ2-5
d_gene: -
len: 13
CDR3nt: TGTGCCAGCAGCTTCGGGGGAATCGAGACCCAGTACTTC
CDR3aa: CASSFGGIETQYF

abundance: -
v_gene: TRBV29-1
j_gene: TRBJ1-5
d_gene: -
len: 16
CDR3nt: TGCAGCGTTGCAATTGGGGCAGGTTTTGAGGGACAGCCCCAGCATTTT
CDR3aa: CSVAIGAGFEGQPQHF

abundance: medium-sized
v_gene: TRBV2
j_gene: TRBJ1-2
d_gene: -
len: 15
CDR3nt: TGTGCCAGCAGTGGAGTTCAGGGATTCAACTATGGCTACACCTTC
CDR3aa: CASSGVQGFNYGYTF

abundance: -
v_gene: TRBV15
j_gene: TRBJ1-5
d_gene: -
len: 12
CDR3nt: TGTGCCACCAGCCCCCCAAGTCAGCCCCAGCATTTT
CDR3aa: CATSPPSQPQHF

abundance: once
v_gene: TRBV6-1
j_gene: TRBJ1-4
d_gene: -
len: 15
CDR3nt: TGTGCCAGCAGTGAAAGTGGGAACCCTAATGAAAAACTGTTTTTT
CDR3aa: CASSESGNPNEKLFF

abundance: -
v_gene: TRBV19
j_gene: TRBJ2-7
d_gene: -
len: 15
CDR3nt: TGTGCCAGTAGTGCGTCCACGGGTCGCGGATACGAGCAGTACTTC
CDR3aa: CASSASTGRGYEQYF

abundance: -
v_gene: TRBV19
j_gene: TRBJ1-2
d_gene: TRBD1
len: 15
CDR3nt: TGTGCCAGTACGGACATCAGACAGGGGGCTCAGGGCTACACCTTC
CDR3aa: CASTDIRQGAQGYTF

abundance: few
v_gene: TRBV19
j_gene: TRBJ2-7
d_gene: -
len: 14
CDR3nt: TGTGCCAGTAGTTCAGTAGTGGGCCGAAGCGAGCAGTACTTC
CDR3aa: CASSSVVGRSEQYF

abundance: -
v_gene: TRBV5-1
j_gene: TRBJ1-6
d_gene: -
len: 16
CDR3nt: TGCGCCAGCAGCTTTGGGGATTGGCGACAAAATTCACCCCTCCACTTT
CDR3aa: CASSFGDWRQNSPLHF

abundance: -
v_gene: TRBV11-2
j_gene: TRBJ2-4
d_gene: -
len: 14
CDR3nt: TGTGCCAGCAGCTACAGGGAGACCAAAAACATTCAGTACTTC
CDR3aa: CASSYRETKNIQYF

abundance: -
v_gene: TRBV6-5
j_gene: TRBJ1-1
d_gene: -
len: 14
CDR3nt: TGTGCCAGCAGTTACCGGGCAGGGGTCACTGAAGCTTTCTTT
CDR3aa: CASSYRAGVTEAFF

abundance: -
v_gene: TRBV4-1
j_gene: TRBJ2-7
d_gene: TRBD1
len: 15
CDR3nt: TGCGCCAGCAGCCAAGAACTCAGGGGGAGCTACGAGCAGTACTTC
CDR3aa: CASSQELRGSYEQYF

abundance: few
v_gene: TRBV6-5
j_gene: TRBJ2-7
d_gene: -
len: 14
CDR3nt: TGTGCCAGCAGGATGACAGAGATGTCCTACGAGCAGTACTTC
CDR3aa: CASRMTEMSYEQYF

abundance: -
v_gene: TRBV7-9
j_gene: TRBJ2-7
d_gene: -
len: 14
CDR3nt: TGTGCCAGCAGCTTAGGGACAGCACCCTACGAGCAGTACTTC
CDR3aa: CASSLGTAPYEQYF

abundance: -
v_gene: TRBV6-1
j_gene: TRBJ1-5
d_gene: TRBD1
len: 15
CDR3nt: TGTGCCAGCAGTGTAGGCAGGGGGAGCAATCAGCCCCAGCATTTT
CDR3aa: CASSVGRGSNQPQHF

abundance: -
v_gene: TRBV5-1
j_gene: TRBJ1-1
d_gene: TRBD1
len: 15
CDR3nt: TGCGCCAGCAGCTTGGCGGCAGGGGGCAGGACTGAAGCTTTCTTT
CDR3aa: CASSLAAGGRTEAFF

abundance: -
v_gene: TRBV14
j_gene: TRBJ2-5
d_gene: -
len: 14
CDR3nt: TGTGCCAGCAGCCGAAACAGGGCTCAAGAGACCCAGTACTTC
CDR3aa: CASSRNRAQETQYF

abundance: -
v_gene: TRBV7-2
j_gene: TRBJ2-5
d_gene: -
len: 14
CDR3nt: TGTGCCAGCCACGCGGGGTACCGGCAAGAGACCCAGTACTTC
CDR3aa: CASHAGYRQETQYF

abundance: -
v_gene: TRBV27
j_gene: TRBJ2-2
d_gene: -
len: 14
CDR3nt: TGTGCCAGCACCAAAGGAAGGGACACCGGGGAGCTGTTTTTT
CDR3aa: CASTKGRDTGELFF

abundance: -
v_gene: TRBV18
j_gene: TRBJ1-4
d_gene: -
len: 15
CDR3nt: TGTGCCAGCTCACCGCTGCGGCAGGGGCATGAAAAACTGTTTTTT
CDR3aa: CASSPLRQGHEKLFF

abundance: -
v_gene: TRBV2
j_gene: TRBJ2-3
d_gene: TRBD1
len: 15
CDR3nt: TGTGCCAGCAGTGATAGGGACAGGGGTGTGGATACGCAGTATTTT
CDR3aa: CASSDRDRGVDTQYF

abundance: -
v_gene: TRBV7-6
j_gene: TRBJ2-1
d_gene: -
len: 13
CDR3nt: TGTGCCAGCAGCTTGGGTCCGTACAATGAGCAGTTCTTC
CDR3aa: CASSLGPYNEQFF

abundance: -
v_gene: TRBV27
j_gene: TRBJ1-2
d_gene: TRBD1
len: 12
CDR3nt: TGTGCCACCCCCGCAGGGGGCGGCGGCTACACCTTC
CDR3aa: CATPAGGGGYTF

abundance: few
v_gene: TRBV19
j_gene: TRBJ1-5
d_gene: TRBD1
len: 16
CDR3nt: TGTGCCAGTAGTCCTCGGGACAGGGGGCGCGATCAGCCCCAGCATTTT
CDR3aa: CASSPRDRGRDQPQHF

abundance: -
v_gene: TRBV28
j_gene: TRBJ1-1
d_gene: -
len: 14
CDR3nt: TGTGCCTGCTTTGGTGCCCCAATGAACACTGAAGCTTTCTTT
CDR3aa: CACFGAPMNTEAFF

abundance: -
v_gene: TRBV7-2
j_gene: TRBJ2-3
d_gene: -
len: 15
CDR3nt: TGTGCCAGCAGCCCCTGGGACTCGGTCACAGATACGCAGTATTTT
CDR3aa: CASSPWDSVTDTQYF

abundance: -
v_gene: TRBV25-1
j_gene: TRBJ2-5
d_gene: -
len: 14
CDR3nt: TGTGCCAGCTGTGCTGGGGGCCCCCAAGAGACCCAGTACTTC
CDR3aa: CASCAGGPQETQYF